This T cell receptor (beta chain) came from a study of T-cell memory formation after mild COVID-19. Findings and caveats of the study: Some SARS-CoV-2-responding clones were already detected in memory before infection. Those CD4+ clones that contracted were mainly in CM and EM (CD8+ ones in EMRA).

This clonotype was detected a few times. Its target is not known. It was 5'RACE with constant-segment primers that produced the TCR alpha and TCR beta cDNA libraries, which carried sample barcodes and UMIs. TCRdb itself ran the 5' RACE reads through MiXCR, one entry per CDR3 protein. This sample carries some 320,000 distinct CDR3 sequences, approximately 15% of them seen once, and the ten largest clones take more than 20%. The sequence was collected from a man aged 18 to 29 who had mild COVID-19 (a few samples of this study predate the infection). Cell type and time point are not known. The sequenced sample consisted of PBMCs or a T cell subset sorted from them (not recorded which).

CDR3 in DNA: TGTGCCAGCAGCCCAATGGCGGGGTGGGAGACCCAGTACTTC. Translation gives CASSPMAGWETQYF. The chain has TRBV7-2 and TRBJ2-5, with a possible D match to TRBD2 (6 bases). Per the germline V gene, CDR1 is SGHTA and CDR2 is FQGNSA. The V end was cut by 5 bases, the J end by 5 bases, with 15 bases between. The CDR3 is made up of 14 amino acids.